The 27 T cell receptor beta chains below all came from one sample that was sequenced in a study of T cells in Graves' hyperthyroidism and ophthalmopathy. Amplification targeted TCR beta CDR3 regions from RNA transcripts. First-round RT-PCR of the TCR CDR3 relied on the HTBI primer set. TCRdb reprocessed the multiplex PCR reads with MiXCR, giving one entry per CDR3 protein. The sample consists of a few hundred thousand distinct CDR3 sequences, 25% of them appearing once. The specimen sequenced was blood. The source is a man aged 50-60 years with Graves' hyperthyroidism.

The table lists this clonotype with a few counts. The V and J genes are TRBV6-1 and TRBJ2-7; D is unclear. The germline V and J ends were trimmed by 5 bases and 3 bases, with 14 bases remaining between them. The CDR3 is 14 amino acids. Per the germline V gene, CDR1 is MNHNS and CDR2 is SASEGT. The CDR3 nucleotides read TGTGCCAGCAGTACGACGGGCGGAAACTACGAGCAGTACTTC. Its translation: CASSTTGGNYEQYF.

The chain employs TRBV30 and TRBJ1-4; D possibly corresponds to TRBD1 (6 bases). Germline CDR1 and CDR2: GTSNPN and SVGIG (reference sequence). V was cut by 2 bases and J by 7 bases, with 14 bases left in between. The CDR3 contains 14 residues. The chain's CDR3 is CAWSLQGRGEKLFF. The CDR3 nucleotides are TGTGCCTGGAGTCTACAGGGCCGTGGTGAAAAACTGTTTTTT.

Points on this clonotype: A junction end diverges from the germline sequence, so it may reflect a read error. The chain employs TRBV5-1 and TRBJ2-3; TRBD2 aligns across 9 bases. This CDR3 is built from 15 residues. The germline gives CDR1 SGHRS, CDR2 YFSETQ. CDR3 protein: CTSSSLAGATDTQYF. CDR3 coding DNA: TGCACCAGCAGCTCCTTAGCGGGAGCCACAGATACGCAGTATTTT.

The table lists this clonotype with a few counts. The J gene is TRBJ2-4, the V gene TRBV7-2, with D perhaps TRBD1 or TRBD2 (5 bases each). This CDR3 is built from 17 residues. The V and J ends lost 0 bases and 0 bases respectively, with 12 bases between them. Germline CDR1 SGHTA, CDR2 FQGNSA. The CDR3 DNA reads as TGTGCCAGCAGCTTAGCGTGGGGGTCCCTAGCCAAAAACATTCAGTACTTC. This encodes CASSLAWGSLAKNIQYF.

This clonotype has only a few counts. As DNA, the CDR3 is TGTGCCAGCAACCTAGACAGGGGGCGGCGCGAGCAGTACTTC. Amino acids: CASNLDRGRREQYF. This chain uses TRBV6-1 with TRBJ2-7; 10 nucleotides match TRBD1. The junction had 9 bases not matched to a gene; V was cut back by 7 bases and J by 6 bases. The CDR3 is made up of 14 amino acids. Looked up from germline, CDR1 is MNHNS and CDR2 is SASEGT.

The table lists this clonotype with a few counts. The chain has TRBV14 and TRBJ1-2, with 9 bases lining up with TRBD1. The germline gives CDR1 SGHDN, CDR2 FVKESK. This CDR3 is built from 15 residues. J lost 5 bases, V lost 1 base, and 5 bases had no gene match. CDR3 loop: CASSQGGTGYYGYTF. The CDR3 bases are TGTGCCAGCAGCCAAGGCGGGACAGGGTATTATGGCTACACCTTC.

The V and J genes are TRBV29-1 and TRBJ2-1, with D hard to call. The V end was cut by 7 bases, the J end by 0 bases, with 10 bases between. Germline V gene sequence: CDR1 SQVTM, CDR2 ANQGSEA. There are 13 residues in the CDR3. The CDR3 DNA reads as TGCAGCGGGACGAGAAGCTCCTACAATGAGCAGTTCTTC. As protein: CSGTRSSYNEQFF.

This clonotype turned up a few times. The chain uses TRBV5-6 and TRBJ2-2, with 8 bases aligning to TRBD2. V trimming: 1 base; J trimming: 4 bases; junction bases outside the gene matches: 9. The CDR3 consists of 17 residues. Germline CDR1 and CDR2: SGHDT and YYEEEE. The CDR3 spells CASSLQIAGGPTGELFF. CDR3 nucleotide sequence: TGTGCCAGCAGCTTGCAGATTGCGGGAGGACCCACCGGGGAGCTGTTTTTT.

The J gene is TRBJ2-5, the V gene TRBV24-1, with 11 bases that match TRBD1. This CDR3 is 15 amino acids long. Germline V gene lookup returns CDR1 KGHDR and CDR2 SFDVKD. After removal of 3 bases from V and 4 bases from J, the junction contained 3 bases not matched to a gene. CDR3 sequence: CATSDRTGGAETQYF. DNA for the CDR3: TGTGCCACCAGTGATAGGACAGGGGGCGCAGAGACCCAGTACTTC.

This rearrangement joins TRBV5-1 to TRBJ2-2; 10 bases fit TRBD2. Trimming removed 0 bases from V and 5 bases from J; junction bases left unmatched: 7. The CDR3 is made up of 17 amino acids. Germline V CDR1 and CDR2: SGHRS, YFSETQ. For the CDR3, the DNA is TGCGCCAGCAGCTTGGCGACCCATAGCGGGAGGACCGGGGAGCTGTTTTTT. Translated, it gives CASSLATHSGRTGELFF. The whole variable domain, filled in from reference TRBV5-1 and TRBJ2-2, reads KAGVTQTPRYLIKTRGQQVTLSCSPISGHRSVSWYQQTPGQGLQFLFEYFSETQRNKGNFPGRFSGRQFSNSRSEMNVSTLELGDSALYLCASSLATHSGRTGELFFGEGSRLTVL.

This rearrangement joins TRBV6-2 or TRBV6-3 to TRBJ2-1, with 8 bases lining up with TRBD1. J was trimmed by 2 bases and V by 5 bases; bases with no gene match: 5. CDR1 and CDR2 from the germline V gene are MNHEY and SVGEGT. The length of the CDR3 is 15 residues. In DNA form, the CDR3 reads TGTGCCAGCAGTACCGGGACAGGTGCCTACAATGAGCAGTTCTTC. It codes for CASSTGTGAYNEQFF.

This clonotype was seen at least ten times. V usage is TRBV2 and J usage is TRBJ2-7; the D is unclear. Germline CDR1 reads SNHLY; CDR2 reads FYNNEI. Trimming removed 6 bases from V and 6 bases from J, with 18 bases in between. There are 14 residues in the CDR3. CDR3 in amino acids: CASSKALQRTEQYF. For the CDR3, the DNA is TGTGCCAGCAGCAAAGCGCTTCAGCGTACCGAGCAGTACTTC.

The chain has TRBV24-1 and TRBJ2-2; no reliable D call. V gave up 1 base and J gave up 4 bases, with 12 bases separating them. The CDR3 is 16 residues long. Germline-derived CDR1 and CDR2 are KGHDR and SFDVKD. CDR3 in DNA: TGTGCCACCAGTGATTTCACCCGAGCCCTCACCGGGGAGCTGTTTTTT. It is translated as CATSDFTRALTGELFF.

V gene TRBV13 combines with J gene TRBJ1-1; 8 bases are a match to TRBD1. Germline V lookup: CDR1 PRHDT, CDR2 FYEKMQ (reference sequence). The CDR3 is 14 amino acids. V trimming: 3 bases; J trimming: 4 bases; junction bases outside the gene matches: 4. For the CDR3, the DNA is TGTGCCAGCAGCTTCTATACAGGGGGCACTGAAGCTTTCTTT. This encodes CASSFYTGGTEAFF.

The J gene is TRBJ2-5, the V gene TRBV11-2, with 13 bases fitting TRBD2. V shed 0 bases, J shed 6 bases, and the junction held 7 bases outside the gene matches. The CDR3 runs 17 residues. CDR1 and CDR2 (germline): SGHAT, FQNNGV. CDR3: CASSLDRTSGSLQTQYF. CDR3 in DNA: TGTGCCAGCAGCTTAGATAGGACTAGCGGGAGCCTCCAGACCCAGTACTTC. Looking up the rest from reference TRBV11-2 and TRBJ2-5 gives the full variable domain: EAGVAQSPRYKIIEKRQSVAFWCNPISGHATLYWYQQILGQGPKLLIQFQNNGVVDDSQLPKDRFSAERLKGVDSTLKIQPAKLEDSAVYLCASSLDRTSGSLQTQYFGPGTRLLVL.

In its sample, this clonotype was seen a few times. The J gene is TRBJ2-7, the V gene TRBV20-1, with a weak D call TRBD2 (6 bases). CDR3 length equals 13 residues. The V end was cut by 6 bases, the J end by 0 bases, with 12 bases between. CDR1 and CDR2 from the germline V gene are DFQATT and SNEGSKA (reference sequence). CDR3 sequence reads: CSAGRGSSYEQYF. In nucleotides, the CDR3 is TGCAGTGCCGGACGGGGGAGCTCCTACGAGCAGTACTTC.

This chain connects TRBV29-1 to TRBJ2-6; 11 bases agree with TRBD1. In germline, CDR1 is SQVTM, CDR2 ANQGSEA. The CDR3 sequence is 16 residues long. V trimming: 4 bases; J trimming: 3 bases; junction bases outside the gene matches: 5. The CDR3 region is CSVGTGGSGGANVLTF. Written as DNA, the CDR3 is TGCAGCGTTGGGACAGGGGGCTCAGGTGGGGCCAACGTCCTGACTTTC.

This clonotype showed up just a few times. V usage is TRBV3-1 and J usage is TRBJ2-5; D might be TRBD2 (6 bases). Trimming took off 8 bases at V and 0 bases at J, with 10 bases between the two ends. The CDR3 length is 13 residues. Looked up from germline, CDR1 is LGHDT and CDR2 is YNNKEL (reference sequence). The CDR3 region is CASGIADQETQYF. In nucleotides, the CDR3 is TGTGCCAGCGGGATAGCGGACCAAGAGACCCAGTACTTC.

This sequence joins TRBV20-1 and TRBJ1-3; no clear D gene. With 3 bases removed from V and 2 bases from J, the gap between germline ends came to 11 bases. The CDR3 has 14 residues. CDR1 is DFQATT, CDR2 SNEGSKA, per germline (reference sequence). The CDR3 nucleotides are TGCAGTGCTAGTTCCTGGGAGGCTGGAAACACCATATATTTT. It translates to CSASSWEAGNTIYF.

This clonotype was counted a single time. This rearrangement joins TRBV6-2 or TRBV6-3 to TRBJ1-1, with D possibly being TRBD1 (6 bases). Germline assignment: CDR1 MNHEY and CDR2 SVGEGT. The CDR3 runs to 12 residues. V lost 6 bases and J 11 bases, leaving 16 bases between the germline ends. CDR3 bases: TGTGCCAGCAGGCCTACAGGGCTGGAGGCTTTCTTT. Translated, it gives CASRPTGLEAFF.

This clonotype has a handful of counts. J is TRBJ2-2 and V is TRBV2, with 9 nucleotides matching TRBD1. The germline V gene encodes CDR1 SNHLY and CDR2 FYNNEI. CDR3 length: 15 residues. J gave up 2 bases and V 9 bases, and 7 bases lay outside the gene matches. CDR3 DNA sequence: TGTGCCAGTCAACAGGGGGCACTAAACACCGGGGAGCTGTTTTTT. Its translation: CASQQGALNTGELFF.

The rearrangement joins TRBV15 to TRBJ2-2; D might be TRBD1 or TRBD2, each matching 5 bases. Trimming left V 3 bases short and J 3 bases short, with 17 bases between. Germline values: CDR1 LNHNV, CDR2 YYDKDF (reference sequence). This CDR3 region has 17 residues. The CDR3 DNA reads TGTGCCACCAGCAGGAAAAGGGACCGACTATACACCGGGGAGCTGTTTTTT. Amino acids: CATSRKRDRLYTGELFF.

V and J are TRBV7-2 and TRBJ2-7; the D is unclear. The germline gives CDR1 SGHTA, CDR2 FQGNSA. The CDR3 has 14 amino acids. Trimming shortened V by 5 bases and J by 4 bases, and 15 bases separated the two germline ends. CDR3 in amino acids: CASSHPNFPYEQYF. Here the CDR3 DNA reads TGTGCCAGCAGCCATCCCAATTTTCCTTACGAGCAGTACTTC. Based on the CDR3 plus reference TRBV7-2 and TRBJ2-7, the full variable domain is GAGVSQSPSNKVTEKGKDVELRCDPISGHTALYWYRQSLGQGLEFLIYFQGNSAPDKSGLPSDRFSAERTGGSVSTLTIQRTQQEDSAVYLCASSHPNFPYEQYFGPGTRLTVT.

This clonotype has a single count. V gene TRBV20-1 combines with J gene TRBJ1-3; possibly TRBD1 for D (6 bases). From germline, CDR1 is DFQATT and CDR2 SNEGSKA (reference sequence). V was trimmed by 2 bases and J by 3 bases, leaving 20 bases between them. The CDR3 sequence is 17 residues long. For the CDR3, the DNA is TGCAGTGCTAGACGCCCAACCGGGGGGCAGGGTGGAAACACCATATATTTT. This translates into CSARRPTGGQGGNTIYF.

For this clonotype: A junction end diverges from the germline sequence, so it may reflect a read error. This chain uses TRBV5-1 with TRBJ2-1; the D gene is possibly TRBD2 (7 bases). CDR1 and CDR2 from the germline V gene are SGHRS and YFSETQ. The CDR3 covers 13 residues. The CDR3 here is CASQRGGNNGQFF. The CDR3 DNA is TGCGCCAGCCAGAGGGGGGGAAACAATGGGCAGTTCTTC. Full variable domain (rest looked up from reference TRBV5-1 and TRBJ2-1): KAGVTQTPRYLIKTRGQQVTLSCSPISGHRSVSWYQQTPGQGLQFLFEYFSETQRNKGNFPGRFSGRQFSNSRSEMNVSTLELGDSALYLCASQRGGNNGQFFGPGTRLTVL.

This clonotype occurred a few times. The V and J genes are TRBV5-1 and TRBJ2-7; D tentatively reads TRBD1 or TRBD2 (5 bases each). V gave up 2 bases and J gave up 4 bases, with 19 bases separating them. The V gene's germline CDR1 is SGHRS and CDR2 YFSETQ. The CDR3 totals 16 residues. The CDR3: CASSFTSGTGLYEQYF. The CDR3 nucleotides are TGCGCCAGCAGCTTTACTTCCGGGACCGGACTTTACGAGCAGTACTTC.

In its sample, this clonotype was seen a few times. CDR3 in amino acids: CASSPEGTANEQFF. The CDR3 DNA reads as TGTGCCAGCAGCCCTGAGGGTACTGCGAATGAGCAGTTCTTC. The genes are TRBV7-9 and TRBJ2-1; possible D gene TRBD2, 5 bases. The CDR3 is 14 amino acids. The V gene lost 5 bases and the J gene lost 7 bases, with 15 bases spanning the gap. Germline V gene sequence: CDR1 SEHNR, CDR2 FQNEAQ (reference sequence).